This TCR beta chain was sequenced in a study of T cells expressing NK-cell markers. Overall study context: Sorted CD3+CD56-NKG2C+, CD3+CD56+NKG2C- and CD3+CD56+NKG2C+ T cells were the source of the TCR beta repertoires. General observations from the study: The HCMV specificity of the expanded NKG2C+ T cell clones stayed unresolved.

About this clonotype: Its antigen is still unknown.

With the 5' RACE reads reprocessed, TCRdb shows one record per CDR3 protein and no DNA. The specimen's table records about 140,000 distinct CDR3 sequences. The CDR3 runs 14 residues. The germline V gene encodes CDR1 ENHRY and CDR2 SYGVKD. The origin of this receptor is a man between 18 and 29 years old in good health. Sequenced sample: blood T cells: a sorted CD56 or NKG2C T cell subset, CD4+ or CD8+ T cells, or bulk PBMC T cells (not recorded which). The chain joins TRBV10-3 to TRBJ1-4; the D gene TCRdb calls, TRBD1, cannot be checked with no DNA. The CDR3 protein is CAISDLDGDEKLFF.